The sequence of this TCR beta chain was determined in a study of cytomegalovirus exposure and HLA in healthy donors. Concerning this clone: Its target is unknown.

Study-level points and caveats: Per published reports, the classifier diagnosed cytomegalovirus status with high specificity and sensitivity. In a later analysis, TCR beta V- and J-gene trimming was associated with a missense DCLRE1C variant.

V lost 5 bases, J lost 7 bases, and 16 bases stayed unmatched. CDR3 size: 17 residues. The germline V gene has CDR1 KGHSH and CDR2 LQKENI. The PCR had 60 Vbeta and 13 Jbeta primers. Repertoires were generated with immunoSEQ multiplex PCR, while TCRdb's copy carries only in-frame clones and drops some. The sample has 95,000 to 150,000 clones, 15% to 19% seen once. The chain uses TRBV18 and TRBJ1-5, with TRBD1 matching 8 bases. This clonotype originated in a woman younger than 35 in good health and CMV-seronegative. Material: PBMCs. The CDR3, as DNA: TGTGCCAGCTCATCGAATGGACAGGGACCGGGTTCGCAGCCCCAGCATTTT. Translating gives CASSSNGQGPGSQPQHF.